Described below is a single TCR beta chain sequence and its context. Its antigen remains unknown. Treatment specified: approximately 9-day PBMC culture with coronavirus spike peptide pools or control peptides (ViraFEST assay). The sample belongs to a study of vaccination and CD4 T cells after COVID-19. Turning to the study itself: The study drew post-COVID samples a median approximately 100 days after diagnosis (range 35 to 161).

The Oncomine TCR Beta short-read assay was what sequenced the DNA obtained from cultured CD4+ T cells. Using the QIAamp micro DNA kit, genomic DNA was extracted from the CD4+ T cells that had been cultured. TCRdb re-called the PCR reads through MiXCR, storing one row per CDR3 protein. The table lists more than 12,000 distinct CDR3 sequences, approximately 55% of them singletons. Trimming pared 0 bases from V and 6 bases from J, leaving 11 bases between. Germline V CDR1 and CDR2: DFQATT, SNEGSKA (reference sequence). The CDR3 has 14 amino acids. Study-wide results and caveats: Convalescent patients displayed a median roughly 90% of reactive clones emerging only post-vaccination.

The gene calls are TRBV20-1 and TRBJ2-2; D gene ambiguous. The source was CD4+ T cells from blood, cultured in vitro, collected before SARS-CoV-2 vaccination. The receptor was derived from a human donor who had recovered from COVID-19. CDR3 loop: CSARDRHRSGELFF. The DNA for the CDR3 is TGCAGTGCTAGAGATCGTCATAGATCCGGGGAGCTGTTTTTT.